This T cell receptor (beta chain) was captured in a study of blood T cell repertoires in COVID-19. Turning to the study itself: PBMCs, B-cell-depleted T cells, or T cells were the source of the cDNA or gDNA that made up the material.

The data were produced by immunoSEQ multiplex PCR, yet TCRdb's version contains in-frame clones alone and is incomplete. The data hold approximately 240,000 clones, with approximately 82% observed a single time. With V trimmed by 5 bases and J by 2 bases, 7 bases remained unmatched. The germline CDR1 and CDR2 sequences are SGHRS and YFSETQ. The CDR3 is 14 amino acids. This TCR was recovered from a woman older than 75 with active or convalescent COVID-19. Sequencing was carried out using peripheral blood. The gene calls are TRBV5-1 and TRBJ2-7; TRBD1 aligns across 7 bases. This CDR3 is CASSRSQGAYEQYF. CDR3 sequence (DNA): TGCGCCAGCAGTAGGAGCCAGGGGGCCTACGAGCAGTACTTC.